A single TCR beta chain is shown here with its context. The data are from a study of T-cell reconstitution after alpha-beta-depleted transplantation in children. The CDR3 extends over 15 amino acids. V dropped 2 bases and J dropped 4; count of bases not matched to a gene: 7. Per germline, CDR1 KGHSH and CDR2 LQKENI. Unique molecular identifiers were used in preparing the TCRbeta library. A single record per CDR3 protein comes from TCRdb applying MiXCR to the PCR reads. In the table there are some 530,000 distinct CDR3 sequences, around 12% of which are singletons. The clonotype comes from a human donor who donated a stem cell graft to a child with combined immunodeficiency. The sample was PBMCs from the stem cell graft donor, taken from the stem cell graft. The chain links TRBV18 to TRBJ1-2; 7 bases line up with TRBD1. The DNA of the CDR3 is TGTGCCAGCTCACCATCAGGACAGGTGATCTATGGCTACACCTTC. The encoded protein is CASSPSGQVIYGYTF.